This T cell receptor (beta chain) originates from a study of T cell repertoires in cytomegalovirus infection. For the study at large: Public signatures in TCR beta pointed to CMV infection and matching HLA type.

General study findings and limits: The study identified carriers of CMV plus the relevant HLA from cumulative public TCR beta family frequency. In two of eight donors, the top clonotype was HLA-C-restricted CMV-specific.

The V and J ends lost 7 bases and 1 base respectively, with 10 bases between them. CDR3 size: 13 residues. Per the germline V gene, CDR1 is MGHDK and CDR2 is SYGVNS. Note on this clonotype: Its antigen remains unidentified.

TCRdb called the reads again in MiXCR, with one record for every CDR3 protein. The table shows fewer than 700,000 distinct CDR3 sequences, with 20% to 25% occurring only once. This receptor was taken from a human donor in good health (CMV status not recorded). Some clones in this sample may be carry-over from other donors' samples. The sample consisted of CD8+ T cells from PBMCs. The chain joins TRBV25-1 to TRBJ1-1; D is undetermined. CDR3 region: CASISWGNTEAFF. In nucleotides, the CDR3 is TGTGCCAGCATCTCCTGGGGGAACACTGAAGCTTTCTTT. Drawing the rest from reference TRBV25-1 and TRBJ1-1, the complete variable domain is EADIYQTPRYLVIGTGKKITLECSQTMGHDKMYWYQQDPGMELHLIHYSYGVNSTEKGDLSSESTVSRIRTEHFPLTLESARPSHTSQYLCASISWGNTEAFFGQGTRLTVV.